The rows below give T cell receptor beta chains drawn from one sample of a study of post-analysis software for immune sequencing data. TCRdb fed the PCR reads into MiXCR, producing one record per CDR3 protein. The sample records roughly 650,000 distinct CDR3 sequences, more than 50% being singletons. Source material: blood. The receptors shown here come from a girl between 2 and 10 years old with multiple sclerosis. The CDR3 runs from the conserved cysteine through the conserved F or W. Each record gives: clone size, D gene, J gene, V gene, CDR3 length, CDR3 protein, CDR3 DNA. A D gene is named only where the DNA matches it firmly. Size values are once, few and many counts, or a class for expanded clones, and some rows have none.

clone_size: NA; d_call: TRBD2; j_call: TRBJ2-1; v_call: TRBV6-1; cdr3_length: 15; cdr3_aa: CASSESLAGVHEQFF; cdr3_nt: TGTGCCAGCAGTGAATCACTAGCGGGGGTCCATGAGCAGTTCTTC
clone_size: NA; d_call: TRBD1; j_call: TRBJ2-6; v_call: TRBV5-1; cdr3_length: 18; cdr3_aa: CASSRELKGASGANVLTF; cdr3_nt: TGCGCCAGCAGCAGAGAATTGAAGGGGGCCTCTGGGGCCAACGTCCTGACTTTC
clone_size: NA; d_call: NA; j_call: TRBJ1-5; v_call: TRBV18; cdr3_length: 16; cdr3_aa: CASSPQGSYSNQPQHF; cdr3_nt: TGTGCCAGCTCACCACAGGGGTCCTATAGCAATCAGCCCCAGCATTTT
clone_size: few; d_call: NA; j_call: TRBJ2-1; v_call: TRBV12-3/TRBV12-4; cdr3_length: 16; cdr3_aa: CASSSQSGLSYNEQFF; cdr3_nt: TGTGCCAGCAGTTCCCAGTCGGGACTCTCCTACAATGAGCAGTTCTTC
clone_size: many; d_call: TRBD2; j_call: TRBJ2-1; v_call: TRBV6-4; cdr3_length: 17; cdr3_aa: CASTSRLAGDENNEQFF; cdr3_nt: TGTGCCAGCACTTCGCGGCTAGCGGGAGATGAGAACAATGAGCAGTTCTTC
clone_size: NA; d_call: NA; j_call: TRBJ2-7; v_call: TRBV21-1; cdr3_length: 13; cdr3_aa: CASPRGMSYEQYF; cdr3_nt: TGTGCCAGCCCCAGGGGGATGTCCTACGAGCAGTACTTC
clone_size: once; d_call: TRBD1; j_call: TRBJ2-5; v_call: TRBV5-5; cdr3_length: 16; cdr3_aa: CASSPPLRGRIGTQYF; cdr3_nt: TGTGCCAGCAGCCCACCTCTCAGGGGGCGGATTGGGACCCAGTACTTC
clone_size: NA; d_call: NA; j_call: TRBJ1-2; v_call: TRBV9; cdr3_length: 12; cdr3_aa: CASSMTEYGYTF; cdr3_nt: TGTGCCAGCAGCATGACAGAGTACGGCTACACCTTC
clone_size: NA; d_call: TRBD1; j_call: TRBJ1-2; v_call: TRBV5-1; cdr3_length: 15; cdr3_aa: CASSLAGGAPYGYTF; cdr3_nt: TGCGCCAGCAGCTTGGCAGGGGGCGCACCCTATGGCTACACCTTC
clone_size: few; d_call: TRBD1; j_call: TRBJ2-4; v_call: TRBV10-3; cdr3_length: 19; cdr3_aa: CAISESAMTGAVAKNIQYF; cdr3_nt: TGTGCCATCAGTGAGTCGGCAATGACAGGGGCCGTAGCCAAAAACATTCAGTACTTC
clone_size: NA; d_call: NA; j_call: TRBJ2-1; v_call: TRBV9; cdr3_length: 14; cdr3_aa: CASSVDSSYNEQFF; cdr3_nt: TGTGCCAGCAGCGTAGACAGCTCCTACAATGAGCAGTTCTTC
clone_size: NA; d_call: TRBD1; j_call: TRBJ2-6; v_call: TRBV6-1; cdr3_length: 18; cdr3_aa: CASSPRGTGPSGANVLTF; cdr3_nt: TGTGCCAGCAGCCCACGCGGGACAGGACCCTCTGGGGCCAACGTCCTGACTTTC
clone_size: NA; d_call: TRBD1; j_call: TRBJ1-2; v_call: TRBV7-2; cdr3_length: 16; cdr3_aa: CASSLAHTGGFGGYTF; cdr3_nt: TGTGCCAGCAGCTTAGCACATACAGGGGGATTCGGGGGCTACACCTTC
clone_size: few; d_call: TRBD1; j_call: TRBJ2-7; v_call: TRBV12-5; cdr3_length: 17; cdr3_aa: CASGPPLTSGTGYEQYF; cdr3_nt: TGTGCTAGTGGCCCACCCTTAACCTCCGGGACAGGCTACGAGCAGTACTTC
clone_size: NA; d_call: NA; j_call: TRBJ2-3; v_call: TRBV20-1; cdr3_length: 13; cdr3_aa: CSATGPTENTQYF; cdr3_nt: TGCAGTGCTACGGGACCGACGGAAAATACGCAGTATTTT
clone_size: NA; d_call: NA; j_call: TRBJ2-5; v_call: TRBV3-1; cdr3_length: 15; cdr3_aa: CASSQERGSQETQYF; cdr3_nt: TGTGCCAGCAGCCAAGAGAGGGGGAGCCAAGAGACCCAGTACTTC
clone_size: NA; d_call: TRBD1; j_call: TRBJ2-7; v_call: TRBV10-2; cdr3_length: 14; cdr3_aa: CASSDGQATYEQYF; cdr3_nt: TGCGCCAGCAGTGACGGACAGGCTACCTACGAGCAGTACTTC
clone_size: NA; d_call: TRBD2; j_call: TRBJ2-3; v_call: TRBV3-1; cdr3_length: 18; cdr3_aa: CASLSGRTSYASTDTQYF; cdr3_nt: TGTGCCAGCCTATCGGGGAGGACTAGTTATGCTAGCACAGATACGCAGTATTTT
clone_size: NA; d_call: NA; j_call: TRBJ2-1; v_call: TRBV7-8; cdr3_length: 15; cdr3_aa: CASSLATTSIDEQFF; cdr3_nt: TGTGCCAGCAGCTTAGCGACTACTTCAATCGATGAGCAGTTCTTC
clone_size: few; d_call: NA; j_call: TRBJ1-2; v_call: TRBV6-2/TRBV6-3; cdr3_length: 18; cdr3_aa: CASLGAAAQGETNYGYTF; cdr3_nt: TGTGCCAGCCTGGGGGCCGCGGCGCAGGGAGAGACTAACTATGGCTACACCTTC
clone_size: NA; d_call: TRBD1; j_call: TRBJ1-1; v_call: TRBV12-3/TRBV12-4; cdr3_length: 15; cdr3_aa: CASSLGQGPQGGAFF; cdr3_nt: TGTGCCAGCAGTTTGGGACAGGGGCCGCAAGGAGGAGCTTTCTTT
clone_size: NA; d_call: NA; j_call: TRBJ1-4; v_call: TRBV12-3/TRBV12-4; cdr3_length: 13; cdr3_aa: CASQRANDEKLFF; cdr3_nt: TGTGCCAGTCAGCGGGCGAATGATGAAAAACTGTTTTTT
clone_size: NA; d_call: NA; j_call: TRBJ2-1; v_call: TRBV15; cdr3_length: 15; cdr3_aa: CATSRKQQVLGEQFF; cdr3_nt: TGTGCCACCAGCAGGAAGCAACAGGTGTTGGGTGAGCAGTTCTTC
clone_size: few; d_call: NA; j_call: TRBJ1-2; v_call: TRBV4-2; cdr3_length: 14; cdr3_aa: CASSQGDITYGYTF; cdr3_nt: TGTGCCAGCAGCCAGGGGGACATCACCTATGGCTACACCTTC
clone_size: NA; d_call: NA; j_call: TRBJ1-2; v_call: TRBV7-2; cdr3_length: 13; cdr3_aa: CASSLGGNRGYTF; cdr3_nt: TGTGCCAGCAGCTTAGGGGGGAATCGAGGCTACACCTTC
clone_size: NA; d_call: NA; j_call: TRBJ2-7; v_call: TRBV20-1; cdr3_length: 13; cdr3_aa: CSAATGTHREQYF; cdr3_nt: TGCAGTGCCGCGACCGGGACTCATCGGGAGCAGTACTTC
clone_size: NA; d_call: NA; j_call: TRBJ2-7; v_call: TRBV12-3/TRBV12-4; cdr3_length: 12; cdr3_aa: CASSPRGIEQYF; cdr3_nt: TGTGCCAGCAGCCCTCGTGGGATCGAGCAGTACTTC
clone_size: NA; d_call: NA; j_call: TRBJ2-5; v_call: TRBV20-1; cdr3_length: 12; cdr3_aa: CSARRGEETQYF; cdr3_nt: TGCAGTGCTAGAAGGGGGGAAGAGACCCAGTACTTC
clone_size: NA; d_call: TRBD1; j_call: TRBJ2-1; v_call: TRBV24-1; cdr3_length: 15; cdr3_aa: CATSDGTGGRNEQFF; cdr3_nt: TGTGCCACCAGTGATGGGACAGGGGGCCGGAATGAGCAGTTCTTC
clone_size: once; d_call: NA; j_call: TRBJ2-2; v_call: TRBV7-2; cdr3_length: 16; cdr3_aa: CASSLAGAAPRGELFF; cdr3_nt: TGTGCCAGCAGCTTAGCGGGGGCGGCGCCCCGTGGGGAGCTGTTTTTT
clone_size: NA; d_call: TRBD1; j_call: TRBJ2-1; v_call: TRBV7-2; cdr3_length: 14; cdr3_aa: CASSPALQGFEQFF; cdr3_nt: TGTGCCAGCAGCCCCGCCCTACAGGGGTTTGAGCAGTTCTTC
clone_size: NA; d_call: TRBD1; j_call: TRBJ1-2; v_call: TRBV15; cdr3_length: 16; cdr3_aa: CATSRDIGTGGNGYTF; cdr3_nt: TGTGCCACCAGCAGAGACATTGGGACAGGGGGGAATGGCTACACCTTC
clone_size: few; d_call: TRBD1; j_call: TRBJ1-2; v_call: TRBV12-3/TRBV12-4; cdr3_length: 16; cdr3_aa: CASSPGQGAPFYGYTF; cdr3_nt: TGTGCCAGCAGTCCTGGACAGGGGGCTCCCTTCTATGGCTACACCTTC
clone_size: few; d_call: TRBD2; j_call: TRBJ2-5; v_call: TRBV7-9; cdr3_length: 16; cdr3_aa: CASSAGLAGDLETQYF; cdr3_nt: TGTGCCAGCAGCGCTGGACTAGCGGGGGATCTGGAGACCCAGTACTTC
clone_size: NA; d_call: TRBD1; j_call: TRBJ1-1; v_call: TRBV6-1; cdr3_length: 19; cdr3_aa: CASRLNYYGQASMNTEAFF; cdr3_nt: TGTGCCAGCAGACTCAATTATTACGGACAGGCCTCAATGAACACTGAAGCTTTCTTT
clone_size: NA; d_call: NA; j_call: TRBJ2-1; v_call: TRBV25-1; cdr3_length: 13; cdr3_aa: CASGESWDTEQFF; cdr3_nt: TGTGCCAGCGGGGAGTCCTGGGACACTGAGCAGTTCTTC
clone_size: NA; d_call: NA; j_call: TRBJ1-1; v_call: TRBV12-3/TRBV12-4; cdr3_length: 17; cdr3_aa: CATSLGGRGFMNTEAFF; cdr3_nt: TGTGCCACCTCCCTGGGGGGCAGGGGATTCATGAACACTGAAGCTTTCTTT
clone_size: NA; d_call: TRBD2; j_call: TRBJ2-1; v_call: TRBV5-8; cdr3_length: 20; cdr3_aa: CASSLEWGLAGGKPYNEQFF; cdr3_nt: TGTGCCAGCAGCTTGGAATGGGGACTAGCGGGAGGAAAGCCCTACAATGAGCAGTTCTTC
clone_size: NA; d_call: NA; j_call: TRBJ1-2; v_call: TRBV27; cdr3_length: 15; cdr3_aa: CASSLSRPGADGYTF; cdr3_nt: TGTGCCAGCAGTTTATCCAGGCCAGGGGCAGACGGCTACACCTTC
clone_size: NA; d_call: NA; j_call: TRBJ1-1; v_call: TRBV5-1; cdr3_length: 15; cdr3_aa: CASKPQTGDLTEAFF; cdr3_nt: TGCGCCAGCAAACCTCAAACGGGGGATCTCACTGAAGCTTTCTTT
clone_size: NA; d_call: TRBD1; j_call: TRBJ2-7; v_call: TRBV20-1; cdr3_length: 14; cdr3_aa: CSATGQGPPYEQYF; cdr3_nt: TGCAGTGCTACCGGACAGGGACCCCCCTACGAGCAGTACTTC
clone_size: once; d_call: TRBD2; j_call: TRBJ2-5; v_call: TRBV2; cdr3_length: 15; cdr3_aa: CAGSQLAGGNNEQYF; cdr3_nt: TGTGCCGGCAGTCAACTAGCGGGAGGGAACAATGAGCAGTACTTC
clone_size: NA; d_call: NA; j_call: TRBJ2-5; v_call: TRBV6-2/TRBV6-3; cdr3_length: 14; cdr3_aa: CASRSDGDQETQYF; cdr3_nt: TGTGCCAGCAGGTCAGACGGAGACCAAGAGACCCAGTACTTC
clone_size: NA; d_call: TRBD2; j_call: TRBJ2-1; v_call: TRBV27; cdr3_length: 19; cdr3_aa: CASSFFRLTGTSGYNEQFF; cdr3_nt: TGTGCCAGCAGTTTTTTCAGGTTGACGGGGACTAGCGGATACAATGAGCAGTTCTTC
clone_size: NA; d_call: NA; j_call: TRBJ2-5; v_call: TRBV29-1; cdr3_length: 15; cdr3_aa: CSVSPQGWNQETQYF; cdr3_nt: TGCAGCGTTTCGCCTCAGGGGTGGAACCAAGAGACCCAGTACTTC
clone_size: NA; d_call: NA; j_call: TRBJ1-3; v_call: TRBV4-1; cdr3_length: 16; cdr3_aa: CASSQFPSDSGNTIYF; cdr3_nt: TGCGCCAGCAGCCAATTTCCCAGCGACTCTGGAAACACCATATATTTT
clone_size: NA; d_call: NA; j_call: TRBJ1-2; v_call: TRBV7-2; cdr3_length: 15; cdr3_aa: CASSLARGGPKGYTF; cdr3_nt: TGTGCCAGCAGCTTAGCCCGGGGCGGACCCAAAGGCTACACCTTC
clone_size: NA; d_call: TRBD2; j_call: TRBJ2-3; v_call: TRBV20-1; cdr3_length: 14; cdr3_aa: CSARERGSADTQYF; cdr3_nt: TGCAGTGCTAGAGAGCGGGGGTCGGCAGATACGCAGTATTTT
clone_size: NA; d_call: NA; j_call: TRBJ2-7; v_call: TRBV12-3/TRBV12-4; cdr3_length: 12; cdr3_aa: CASSINSYEQYF; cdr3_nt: TGTGCCAGCAGCATCAATTCCTACGAGCAGTACTTC
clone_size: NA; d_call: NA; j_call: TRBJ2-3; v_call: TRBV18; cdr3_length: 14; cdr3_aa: CASSPPGPVDTQYF; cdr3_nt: TGTGCCAGCTCACCACCCGGACCCGTGGATACGCAGTATTTT
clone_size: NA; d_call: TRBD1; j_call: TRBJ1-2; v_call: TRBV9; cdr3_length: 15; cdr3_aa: CASSVGDRGLYGYTF; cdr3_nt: TGTGCCAGCAGCGTAGGGGACAGGGGCCTGTATGGCTACACCTTC
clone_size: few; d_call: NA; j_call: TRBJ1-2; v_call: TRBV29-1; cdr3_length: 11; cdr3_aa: CSVLGEDGYTF; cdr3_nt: TGCAGCGTCTTAGGGGAGGATGGCTACACCTTC
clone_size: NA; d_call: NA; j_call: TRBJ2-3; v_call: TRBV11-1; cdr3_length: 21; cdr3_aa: CASSWGIQGDSIRPVTDTQYF; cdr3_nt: TGTGCCAGCAGCTGGGGGATACAGGGAGATTCTATACGACCGGTCACAGATACGCAGTATTTT